Here is one T cell receptor beta chain with its context. Its antigen is not known. This sample is part of a study of identifying expanded T cells in peripheral blood. Using immunoSEQ multiplex PCR, the repertoire was profiled, and TCRdb retains in-frame clones only, with some absent. Found here are 70,000 to 95,000 clones, roughly 90% of them singletons; the top ten hold roughly 3.8%. Trimming shortened V by 6 bases and J by 4 bases, and 10 bases separated the two germline ends. This CDR3 is built from 11 residues. Germline lookup yields CDR1 GTSNPN and CDR2 SVGIG (reference sequence). Study-wide results and caveats: Over approximately two and four weeks, about 15 and 19 clones changed, versus roughly 1.1 between replicates. Clone count variance between approximately two-week samples rose with total template count.

Healthy donors had no documented immune events, such as infections, while sampled. The J gene is TRBJ2-7, the V gene TRBV30, with D tentatively TRBD1 (5 bases). This TCR came from a person aged 18-69 years in good health. The sample taken for sequencing was blood. The CDR3 region is CACTGSYEQYF. The CDR3 DNA is TGTGCCTGTACAGGTAGTTACGAGCAGTACTTC.